Following are 25 T cell receptor beta chains from one sample sequenced in a study of blood T cell repertoires in COVID-19. This table comes from immunoSEQ multiplex PCR, and its TCRdb copy is limited to in-frame clones, with some not included. The table includes 200,000 to 300,000 clones, about 85% detected once. The source material was peripheral blood. Receptors originate from a man younger than 35 with active or convalescent COVID-19.

V is TRBV6-4 and J is TRBJ2-1, with TRBD2 identical over 10 bases. The CDR3 has 15 amino acids. Germline-derived CDR1 and CDR2 are MRHNA and SNTAGT. V was pared by 4 bases and J by 9 bases, with 9 bases of the junction left unmatched. DNA of the CDR3: TGTGCCAGCAGTGTCGAAATAGCGGGAGGATCTGAGCAGTTCTTC. This sequence encodes CASSVEIAGGSEQFF.

The DNA for the CDR3 is TGTGCCAGCAGCCTACGGACAGGGATGAACACTGAAGCTTTCTTT. Translated, it gives CASSLRTGMNTEAFF. The rearrangement joins TRBV14 to TRBJ1-1; 8 nucleotides agree with TRBD1. Germline V gene lookup returns CDR1 SGHDN and CDR2 FVKESK. J was trimmed by 0 bases and V by 4 bases; bases with no gene match: 4. The CDR3 runs 15 residues. Together with reference TRBV14 and TRBJ1-1, the CDR3 gives the full variable domain: EAGVTQFPSHSVIEKGQTVTLRCDPISGHDNLYWYRRVMGKEIKFLLHFVKESKQDESGMPNNRFLAERTGGTYSTLKVQPAELEDSGVYFCASSLRTGMNTEAFFGQGTRLTVV.

The chain combines TRBV5-6 with TRBJ2-6; no definite D call. The germline V gene has CDR1 SGHDT and CDR2 YYEEEE. Between the trimmed V and J ends, which lost 1 base and 0 bases, there was a span of 14 bases. This CDR3 is built from 18 residues. CDR3 loop: CASSLLWQSISGANVLTF. In DNA, the CDR3 is TGTGCCAGCAGCTTGTTATGGCAGTCGATCTCTGGGGCCAACGTCCTGACTTTC.

The chain employs TRBV28 and TRBJ1-1; D remains unclear. V lost 5 bases and J 0 bases, leaving 19 bases between the germline ends. Germline lookup yields CDR1 MDHEN and CDR2 SYDVKM. The length of the CDR3 is 17 residues. The CDR3, as DNA: TGTGCCAGCAGTCATAGCAGAAGTGAGGGATTGAACACTGAAGCTTTCTTT. This gives the protein CASSHSRSEGLNTEAFF.

This chain joins TRBV9 and TRBJ1-1; possibly TRBD1 for D (5 bases). V gave up 0 bases and J gave up 4 bases, with 13 bases separating them. CDR3 size: 15 residues. CDR1 and CDR2 (germline): SGDLS, YYNGEE. This chain's CDR3 is CASSVGEGVITEAFF. Here the CDR3 DNA reads TGTGCCAGCAGCGTAGGAGAAGGGGTGATCACTGAAGCTTTCTTT.

This clone was recorded many times. The CDR3 here is CASRAVNYEQYF. The DNA of the CDR3 is TGTGCCAGCAGGGCGGTAAACTACGAGCAGTACTTC. V is TRBV28 and J is TRBJ2-7; no reliable D call. Germline CDR1 and CDR2: MDHEN and SYDVKM. The CDR3 is 12 amino acids. Trimming took off 6 bases at V and 3 bases at J, with 9 bases between the two ends.

This chain connects TRBV18 to TRBJ1-2, with D perhaps TRBD1 (6 bases). Trimming stripped 5 bases from V and 3 bases from J, with 13 bases between. The germline CDR1 and CDR2 sequences are KGHSH and LQKENI. There are 14 residues in the CDR3. The CDR3 loop reads CASSSGGADYGYTF. In DNA form, the CDR3 reads TGTGCCAGCTCATCCGGGGGGGCGGACTATGGCTACACCTTC.

The genes are TRBV27 and TRBJ2-4; no firm D call. From germline, CDR1 is MNHEY and CDR2 SMNVEV (reference sequence). The ends were cut back, 3 bases at V and 0 bases at J, with 9 bases in the middle. The CDR3 has 15 residues. The CDR3 sequence is CASSFSKLAKNIQYF. CDR3 coding DNA: TGTGCCAGCAGTTTTAGCAAACTAGCCAAAAACATTCAGTACTTC.

The chain employs TRBV19 and TRBJ2-7; D possibly corresponds to TRBD2 (5 bases). With 3 bases removed from V and 3 bases from J, the gap between germline ends came to 15 bases. CDR3 length: 15 residues. Germline CDR1 reads LNHDA; CDR2 reads SQIVND (reference sequence). The CDR3 is CASSIVTGRVYEQYF. The CDR3 DNA is TGTGCCAGTAGTATCGTGACGGGAAGGGTCTACGAGCAGTACTTC. Full variable domain (outside the CDR3, taken from reference TRBV19 and TRBJ2-7): DGGITQSPKYLFRKEGQNVTLSCEQNLNHDAMYWYRQDPGQGLRLIYYSQIVNDFQKGDIAEGYSVSREKKESFPLTVTSAQKNPTAFYLCASSIVTGRVYEQYFGPGTRLTVT.

The gene calls are TRBV7-6 and TRBJ1-1, with 9 bases lining up with TRBD1. CDR1 is SGHVS and CDR2 is FNYEAQ in the germline V gene. The CDR3 extends over 13 amino acids. The J segment lost 8 bases and the V segment lost 0 bases, leaving 1 base of the junction unmatched. The CDR3 DNA reads as TGTGCCAGCAGCTTAGCGGGGACAGGGGAAGCTTTCTTT. Its protein is CASSLAGTGEAFF.

V and J are TRBV7-8 and TRBJ2-7; 9 bases are shared with TRBD1. V lost 5 bases to trimming and J lost 4 bases; unmatched junction nucleotides: 12. Germline assignment: CDR1 SGHVS and CDR2 FQNEAQ. The CDR3 is 16 amino acids. Here the CDR3 DNA reads TGTGCCAGCAGCACCCAAGGGACAGGGTGGATGTACGAGCAGTACTTC. It codes for CASSTQGTGWMYEQYF.

The sample holds one count of this clone. As DNA, the CDR3 is TGTGCCAGCAGTTTCGTAGGGACAGGGGAGCACGAGCAGTACTTC. Amino acid sequence: CASSFVGTGEHEQYF. The chain couples TRBV27 to TRBJ2-7; TRBD1 agrees at 10 bases. CDR3 length: 15 residues. The trim removed 3 bases at V and 5 bases at J, leaving 7 bases unmatched. Germline V CDR1 and CDR2: MNHEY, SMNVEV (reference sequence).

The V and J genes are TRBV6-6 and TRBJ1-5, with 7 nucleotides matching TRBD1. V trimming: 2 bases; J trimming: 7 bases; junction bases outside the gene matches: 8. Germline CDR1 reads MNHNY; CDR2 reads SVGAGI (reference sequence). This CDR3 has 15 amino acids. The CDR3 sequence: CASSYPAGQFQPQHF. In nucleotides, the CDR3 is TGTGCCAGCAGTTACCCCGCGGGACAGTTCCAGCCCCAGCATTTT.

V is TRBV11-3 and J is TRBJ2-1, with 9 bases identical to TRBD2. Germline assignment: CDR1 SGHNT and CDR2 YENEEA. There are 17 residues in the CDR3. After removal of 0 bases from V and 2 bases from J, the junction contained 5 bases not matched to a gene. The CDR3: CASSLDPKRGAYNEQFF. In DNA form, the CDR3 reads TGTGCCAGCAGCTTAGATCCCAAGCGGGGGGCCTACAATGAGCAGTTCTTC.

The V gene is TRBV10-3, the J gene TRBJ1-2; no firm D call. Per the germline V gene, CDR1 is ENHRY and CDR2 is SYGVKD. The V gene lost 1 base and the J gene lost 2 bases, with 8 bases spanning the gap. The CDR3 is 14 amino acids. CDR3 nucleotide sequence: TGTGCCATCAGTGAGTTGACGGGGAACTATGGCTACACCTTC. Protein product: CAISELTGNYGYTF.

The J gene is TRBJ1-1, the V gene TRBV7-9; 9 nucleotides align to TRBD1. J gave up 3 bases and V 5 bases, and 10 bases lay outside the gene matches. This CDR3 is 16 amino acids long. The V gene's germline CDR1 is SEHNR and CDR2 FQNEAQ (reference sequence). CDR3 sequence reads: CASSHPTGGADTEAFF. CDR3 bases: TGTGCCAGCAGCCATCCCACAGGGGGCGCGGACACTGAAGCTTTCTTT.

V is TRBV2 and J is TRBJ1-2; D gene uncertain. CDR1 SNHLY and CDR2 FYNNEI come from the germline V gene. Between the trimmed V and J ends, which lost 8 bases and 2 bases, there was a span of 12 bases. The CDR3 covers 13 residues. The CDR3 region is CASEPGRNYGYTF. In DNA form, the CDR3 reads TGTGCCAGCGAACCGGGAAGAAACTATGGCTACACCTTC.

The chain has TRBV4-2 and TRBJ2-3; the D gene is possibly TRBD2 (6 bases). The CDR3 covers 16 residues. Germline V lookup: CDR1 LGHNA, CDR2 YNFKEQ. The V gene lost 4 bases and the J gene lost 9 bases, with 23 bases spanning the gap. The CDR3 reads CASSRLEGGNGETQYF. In DNA form, the CDR3 reads TGTGCCAGCAGCCGATTGGAGGGCGGGAATGGGGAGACGCAGTATTTT.

The J gene is TRBJ1-3, the V gene TRBV7-9; no firm D call. The germline V gene encodes CDR1 SEHNR and CDR2 FQNEAQ (reference sequence). The CDR3 is made up of 17 amino acids. V lost 2 bases and J lost 1, with 15 bases in between. The CDR3, as DNA: TGTGCCAGCAGCTTATGGGAGTGGAGGATATCTGGAAACACCATATATTTT. It encodes CASSLWEWRISGNTIYF.

The genes are TRBV19 and TRBJ1-2; 8 bases are shared with TRBD1. Germline assignment: CDR1 LNHDA and CDR2 SQIVND (reference sequence). V shed 7 bases, J shed 4 bases, and the junction held 5 bases outside the gene matches. The CDR3 consists of 13 residues. The CDR3 DNA reads as TGTGCCAGTACATCAGGGGGCGGCTATGGCTACACCTTC. Encoded protein: CASTSGGGYGYTF.

The chain employs TRBV5-4 and TRBJ1-5; TRBD1 matches at 12 bases. The germline CDR1 and CDR2 sequences are SGHNT and YYREEE (reference sequence). With 3 bases clipped from V and 7 bases from J, the junction kept 8 bases outside the gene matches. The CDR3 loop spans 16 amino acids. The CDR3 DNA follows: TGTGCCAGCAGCTACGGGACAGGGGGCAGGAGCCAGCCCCAGCATTTT. It specifies CASSYGTGGRSQPQHF. The entire variable domain, with the rest obtained from reference TRBV5-4 and TRBJ1-5, is as follows: ETGVTQSPTHLIKTRGQQVTLRCSSQSGHNTVSWYQQALGQGPQFIFQYYREEENGRGNFPPRFSGLQFPNYSSELNVNALELDDSALYLCASSYGTGGRSQPQHFGDGTRLSIL.

The chain links TRBV7-9 to TRBJ2-5, with TRBD2 identical over 11 bases. The CDR3 runs to 14 residues. CDR1 and CDR2 from the germline V gene are SEHNR and FQNEAQ (reference sequence). V lost 5 bases, J lost 5 bases, and 4 bases stayed unmatched. CDR3 sequence reads: CASSARTSGETQYF. In DNA form, the CDR3 reads TGTGCCAGCAGCGCTCGGACTAGCGGGGAGACCCAGTACTTC.

V gene TRBV18 combines with J gene TRBJ2-1; no reliable D call. V shed 3 bases and J shed 1 base, with 4 bases lying between them. Germline assignment: CDR1 KGHSH and CDR2 LQKENI. The length of the CDR3 is 13 residues. The CDR3 sequence: CASSPQSYNEQFF. The CDR3 region has the DNA TGTGCCAGCTCACCCCAATCCTACAATGAGCAGTTCTTC.

The chain joins TRBV12-3 or TRBV12-4 to TRBJ1-4, with a tentative D call TRBD1 (6 bases). The V end lost 6 bases, the J end lost 8 bases, and 10 bases lay between the germline ends. There are 12 residues in the CDR3. The CDR3 here is CASRRGKEKLFF. For the CDR3, the DNA is TGTGCCAGCAGAAGGGGGAAAGAAAAACTGTTTTTT.

The genes are TRBV24-1 and TRBJ2-1; 7 bases fit TRBD2. V lost 0 bases, J lost 5 bases, and 12 bases stayed unmatched. Germline lookup yields CDR1 KGHDR and CDR2 SFDVKD. CDR3 length: 18 residues. CDR3 protein: CATSDLGRGGSFDNEQFF. The CDR3 DNA is TGTGCCACCAGTGATTTGGGTCGTGGCGGGAGTTTCGACAATGAGCAGTTCTTC.